This T cell receptor beta chain comes out of a study of response to subunit inactivated influenza vaccine. TCRdb reanalysed the RT-PCR reads using MiXCR and keeps one entry per CDR3 protein. The top ten hold less than 15% of the sample, which has more than 400,000 distinct CDR3 sequences, around 7.9% seen once. Broader study findings: Seasonal influenza vaccination, on each occasion, was suggested by the authors to recruit few new T cells.

This clonotype has ten or more counts. The antigen is unknown. The CDR3 length is 12 residues. The germline CDR1 and CDR2 sequences are GTSNPN and SVGIG (reference sequence). V lost 6 bases to trimming and J lost 3 bases; unmatched junction nucleotides: 4. The TCR originated in a man between 50 and 69 years old who received an inactivated influenza vaccine. The sequencing here drew on PBMCs from blood, taken 23 to 25 months after vaccination. The rearrangement links TRBV30 to TRBJ2-7; the match to TRBD1 covers 8 bases. The CDR3 nucleotides are TGTGCCTGCCCCGGGACAGGCTACGAGCAGTACTTC. Translated, it gives CACPGTGYEQYF.